This TCR beta chain was observed in a study of beta chain features in type 1 diabetes. Turning to the study itself: Taken together, all samples contributed approximately 110 million examined sorted cells. Study-level points and caveats: Researchers report that Type 1 diabetes patients had moderately but significantly shorter TCRB CDR3s across all four CD4+ subsets. In cDNA sequencing, cells with high TCR expression could be over-represented.

cDNA synthesis used the whole RNA isolate, giving expressed TCRB sequences. The table came from immunoSEQ multiplex PCR; TCRdb's copy has only in-frame clones and leaves some out. Of approximately 260,000 clones listed, about 20% are singletons. This clone has only a few counts. What it binds is not known. This CDR3 has 13 residues. Germline CDR1 reads SGHAT; CDR2 reads FQDESV (reference sequence). The V gene lost 2 bases and the J gene lost 7 bases, with 9 bases spanning the gap. The specimen was naive CD4+ T cells from blood. The chain uses TRBV11-1 and TRBJ2-1; the D gene is possibly TRBD2 (5 bases). The TCR was taken from a woman aged 40 to 50 with type 1 diabetes. The CDR3: CASSLRGGNEQFF. CDR3 DNA sequence: TGTGCCAGCAGCTTAAGAGGAGGTAATGAGCAGTTCTTC.